This TCR beta chain was captured by sequencing in a study of technical replicates of blood from several donors. Trimming stripped 0 bases from V and 2 bases from J, with 9 bases between. Germline assignment: CDR1 SGDLS and CDR2 YYNGEE. CDR3 length: 15 amino acids. Sequencing used immunoSEQ multiplex PCR; TCRdb keeps in-frame clones, though not all of them. The sample lists about 80,000 clones; around 90% were seen once. The specimen was T cells isolated from PBMCs. The receptor was isolated from a human donor in good health. The chain recombines TRBV9 with TRBJ1-3, with a possible D match to TRBD1 (6 bases). CDR3 sequence: CASSVGGQTGNTIYF. CDR3 DNA: TGTGCCAGCAGCGTAGGCGGACAGACTGGAAACACCATATATTTT.